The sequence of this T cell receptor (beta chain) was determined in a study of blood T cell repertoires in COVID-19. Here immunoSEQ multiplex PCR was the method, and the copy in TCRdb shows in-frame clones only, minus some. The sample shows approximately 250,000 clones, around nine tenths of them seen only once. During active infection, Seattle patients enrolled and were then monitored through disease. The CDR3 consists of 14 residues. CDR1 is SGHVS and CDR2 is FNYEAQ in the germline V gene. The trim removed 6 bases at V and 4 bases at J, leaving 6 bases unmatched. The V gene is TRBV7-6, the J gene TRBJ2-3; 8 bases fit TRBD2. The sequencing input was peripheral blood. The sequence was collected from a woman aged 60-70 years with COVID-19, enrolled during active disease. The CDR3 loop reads CASRSGRVADTQYF. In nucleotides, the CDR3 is TGTGCCAGCAGGAGCGGGAGAGTAGCAGATACGCAGTATTTT.